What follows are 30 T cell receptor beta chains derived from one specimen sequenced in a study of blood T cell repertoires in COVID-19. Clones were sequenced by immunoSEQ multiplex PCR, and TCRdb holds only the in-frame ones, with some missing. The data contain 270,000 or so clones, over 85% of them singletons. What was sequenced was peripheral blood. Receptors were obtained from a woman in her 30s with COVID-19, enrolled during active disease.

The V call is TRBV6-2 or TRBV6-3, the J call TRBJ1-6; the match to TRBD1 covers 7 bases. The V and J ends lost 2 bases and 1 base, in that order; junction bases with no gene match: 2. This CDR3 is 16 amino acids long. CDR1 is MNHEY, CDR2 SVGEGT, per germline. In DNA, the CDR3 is TGTGCCAGCAGTTACGAGGGGGCTTCCTATAATTCACCCCTCCACTTT. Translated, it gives CASSYEGASYNSPLHF.

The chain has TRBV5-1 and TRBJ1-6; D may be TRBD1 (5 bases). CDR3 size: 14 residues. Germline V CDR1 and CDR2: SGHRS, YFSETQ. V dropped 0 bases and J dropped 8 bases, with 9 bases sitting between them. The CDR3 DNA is TGCGCCAGCAGCTTGGTCGGGGGGGATTCACCCCTCCACTTT. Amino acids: CASSLVGGDSPLHF.

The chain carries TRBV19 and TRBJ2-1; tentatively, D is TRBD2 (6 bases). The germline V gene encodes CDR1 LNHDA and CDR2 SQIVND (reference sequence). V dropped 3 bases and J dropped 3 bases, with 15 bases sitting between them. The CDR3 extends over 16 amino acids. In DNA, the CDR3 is TGTGCCAGTAGTATCGGGTCGGAGGGGCGCTACAATGAGCAGTTCTTC. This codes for CASSIGSEGRYNEQFF.

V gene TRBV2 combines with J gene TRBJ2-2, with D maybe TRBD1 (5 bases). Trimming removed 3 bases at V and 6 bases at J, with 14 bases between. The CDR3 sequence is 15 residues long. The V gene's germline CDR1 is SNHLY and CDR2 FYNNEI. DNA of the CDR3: TGTGCCAGCAGTGAGTCGATGTGGGGCGCCGGGGAGCTGTTTTTT. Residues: CASSESMWGAGELFF.

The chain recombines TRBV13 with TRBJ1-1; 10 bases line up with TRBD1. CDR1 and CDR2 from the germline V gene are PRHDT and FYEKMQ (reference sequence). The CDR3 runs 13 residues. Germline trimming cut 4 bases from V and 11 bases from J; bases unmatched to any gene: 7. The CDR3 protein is CASSSGQGEGAFF. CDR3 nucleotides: TGTGCCAGCAGCTCTGGACAGGGGGAGGGGGCTTTCTTT. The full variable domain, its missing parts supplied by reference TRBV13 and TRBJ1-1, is AAGVIQSPRHLIKEKRETATLKCYPIPRHDTVYWYQQGPGQDPQFLISFYEKMQSDKGSIPDRFSAQQFSDYHSELNMSSLELGDSALYFCASSSGQGEGAFFGQGTRLTVV.

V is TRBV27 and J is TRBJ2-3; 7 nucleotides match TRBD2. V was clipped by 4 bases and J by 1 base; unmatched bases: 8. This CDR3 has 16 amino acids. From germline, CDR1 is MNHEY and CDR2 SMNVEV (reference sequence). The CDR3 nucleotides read TGTGCCAGCAGTTCCCCTAGTGGGGGGGGCACAGATACGCAGTATTTT. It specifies CASSSPSGGGTDTQYF.

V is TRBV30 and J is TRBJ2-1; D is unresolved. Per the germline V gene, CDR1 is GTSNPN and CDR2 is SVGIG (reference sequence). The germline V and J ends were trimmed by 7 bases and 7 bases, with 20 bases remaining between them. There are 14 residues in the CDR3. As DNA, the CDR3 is TGTGCCTCCCAATCCCAACCGAGACAAAATGAGCAGTTCTTC. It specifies CASQSQPRQNEQFF.

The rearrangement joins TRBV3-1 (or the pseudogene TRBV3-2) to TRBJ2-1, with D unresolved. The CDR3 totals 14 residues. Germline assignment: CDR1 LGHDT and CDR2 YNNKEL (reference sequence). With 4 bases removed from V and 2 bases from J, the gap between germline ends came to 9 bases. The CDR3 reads CASSRPGTYNEQFF. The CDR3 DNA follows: TGTGCCAGCAGCCGTCCAGGAACCTACAATGAGCAGTTCTTC.

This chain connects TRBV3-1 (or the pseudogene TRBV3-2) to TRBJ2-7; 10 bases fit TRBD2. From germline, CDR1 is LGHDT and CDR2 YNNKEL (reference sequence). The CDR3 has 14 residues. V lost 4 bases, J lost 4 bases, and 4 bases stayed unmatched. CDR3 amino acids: CASSPPSGGYEQYF. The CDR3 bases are TGTGCCAGCAGCCCGCCTAGCGGGGGATACGAGCAGTACTTC.

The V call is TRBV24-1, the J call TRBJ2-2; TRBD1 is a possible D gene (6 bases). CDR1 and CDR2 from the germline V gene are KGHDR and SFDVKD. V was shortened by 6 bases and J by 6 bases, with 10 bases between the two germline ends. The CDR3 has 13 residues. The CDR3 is CATSRGGPGELFF. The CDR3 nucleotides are TGTGCCACCAGTCGAGGGGGTCCCGGGGAGCTGTTTTTT.

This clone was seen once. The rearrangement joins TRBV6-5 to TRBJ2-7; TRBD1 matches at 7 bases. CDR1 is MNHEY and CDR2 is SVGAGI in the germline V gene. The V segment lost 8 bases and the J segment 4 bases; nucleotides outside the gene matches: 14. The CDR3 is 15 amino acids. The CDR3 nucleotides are TGTGCCAGCGGACGAACCGGGACAGCTGGTTACGAGCAGTACTTC. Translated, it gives CASGRTGTAGYEQYF.

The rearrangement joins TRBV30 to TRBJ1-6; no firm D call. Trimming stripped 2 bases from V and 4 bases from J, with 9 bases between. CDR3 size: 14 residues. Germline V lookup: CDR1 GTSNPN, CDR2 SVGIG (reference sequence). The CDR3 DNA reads TGTGCCTGGAGTTTAGTCCAATATAATTCACCCCTCCACTTT. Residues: CAWSLVQYNSPLHF.

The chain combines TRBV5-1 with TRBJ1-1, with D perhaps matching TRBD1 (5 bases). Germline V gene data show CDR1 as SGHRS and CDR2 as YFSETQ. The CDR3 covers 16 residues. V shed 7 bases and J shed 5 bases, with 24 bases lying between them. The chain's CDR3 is CASGRARVVLGTEAFF. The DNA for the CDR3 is TGCGCCAGCGGGAGGGCCAGGGTCGTTTTGGGAACTGAAGCTTTCTTT.

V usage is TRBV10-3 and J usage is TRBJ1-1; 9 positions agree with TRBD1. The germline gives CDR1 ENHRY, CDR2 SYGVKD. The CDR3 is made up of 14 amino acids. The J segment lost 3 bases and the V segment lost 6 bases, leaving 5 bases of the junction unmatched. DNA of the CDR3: TGTGCCATCAGAAGGACAGGGGTGGACACTGAAGCTTTCTTT. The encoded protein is CAIRRTGVDTEAFF.

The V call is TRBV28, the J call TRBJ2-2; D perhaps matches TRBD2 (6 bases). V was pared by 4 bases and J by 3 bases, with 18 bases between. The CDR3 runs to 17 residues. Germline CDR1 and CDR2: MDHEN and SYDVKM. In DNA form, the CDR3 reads TGTGCCAGCAGTTCTTGGGGCAGGGAGGAGGACACCGGGGAGCTGTTTTTT. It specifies CASSSWGREEDTGELFF. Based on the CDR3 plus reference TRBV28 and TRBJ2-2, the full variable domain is DVKVTQSSRYLVKRTGEKVFLECVQDMDHENMFWYRQDPGLGLRLIYFSYDVKMKEKGDIPEGYSVSREKKERFSLILESASTNQTSMYLCASSSWGREEDTGELFFGEGSRLTVL.

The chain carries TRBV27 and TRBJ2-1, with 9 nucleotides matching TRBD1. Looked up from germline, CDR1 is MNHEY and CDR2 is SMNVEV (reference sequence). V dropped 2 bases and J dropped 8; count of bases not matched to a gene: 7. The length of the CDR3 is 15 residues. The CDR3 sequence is CASSLEGQGDYEQFF. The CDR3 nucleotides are TGTGCCAGCAGTTTAGAGGGACAGGGTGATTATGAGCAGTTCTTC.

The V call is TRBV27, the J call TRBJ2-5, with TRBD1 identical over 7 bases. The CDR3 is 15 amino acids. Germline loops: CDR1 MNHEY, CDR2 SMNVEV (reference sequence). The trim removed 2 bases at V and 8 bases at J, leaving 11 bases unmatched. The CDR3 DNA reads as TGTGCCAGCAGTTTAAGTGGGACAGCCAAGAGTACCCAGTACTTC. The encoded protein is CASSLSGTAKSTQYF.

CDR3 sequence: CASSRGGDEQYF. In DNA form, the CDR3 reads TGTGCCAGCAGTAGGGGTGGGGACGAGCAGTACTTC. The chain has TRBV6-5 and TRBJ2-7, with a possible D match to TRBD1 (5 bases). The CDR3 covers 12 residues. CDR1 MNHEY and CDR2 SVGAGI come from the germline V gene. The V and J ends lost 5 bases and 5 bases respectively, with 10 bases between them.

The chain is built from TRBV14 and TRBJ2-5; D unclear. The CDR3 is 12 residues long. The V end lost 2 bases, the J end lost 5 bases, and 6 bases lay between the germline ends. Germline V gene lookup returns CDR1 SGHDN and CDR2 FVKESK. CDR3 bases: TGTGCCAGCAGCCAATCTTTCGAGACCCAGTACTTC. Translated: CASSQSFETQYF.

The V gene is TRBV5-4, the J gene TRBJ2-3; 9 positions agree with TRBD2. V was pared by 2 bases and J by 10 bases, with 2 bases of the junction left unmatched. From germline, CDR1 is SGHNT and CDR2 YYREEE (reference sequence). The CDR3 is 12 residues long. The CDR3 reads CASSFIAGAQYF. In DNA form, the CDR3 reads TGTGCCAGCAGCTTTATAGCGGGGGCGCAGTATTTT.

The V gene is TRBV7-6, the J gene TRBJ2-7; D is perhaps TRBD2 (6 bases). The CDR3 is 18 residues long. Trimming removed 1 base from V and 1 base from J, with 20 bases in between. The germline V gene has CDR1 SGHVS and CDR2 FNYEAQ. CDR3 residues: CASSLGLGRYGLSYEQYF. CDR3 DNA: TGTGCCAGCAGCTTAGGGTTAGGGAGGTACGGTTTGTCCTACGAGCAGTACTTC.

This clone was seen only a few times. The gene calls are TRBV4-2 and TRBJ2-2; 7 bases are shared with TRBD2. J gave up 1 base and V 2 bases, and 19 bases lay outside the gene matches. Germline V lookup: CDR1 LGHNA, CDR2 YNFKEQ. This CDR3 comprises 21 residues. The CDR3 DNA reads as TGTGCCAGCAGCCAAACCCTAGGGACTAACTACCTTCGGGGGAACACCGGGGAGCTGTTTTTT. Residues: CASSQTLGTNYLRGNTGELFF.

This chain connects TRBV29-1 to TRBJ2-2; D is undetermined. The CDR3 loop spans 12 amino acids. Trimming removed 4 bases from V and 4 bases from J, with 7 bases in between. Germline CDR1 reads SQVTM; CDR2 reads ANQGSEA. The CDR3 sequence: CSVVASTGELFF. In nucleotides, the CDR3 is TGCAGCGTTGTAGCATCCACCGGGGAGCTGTTTTTT.

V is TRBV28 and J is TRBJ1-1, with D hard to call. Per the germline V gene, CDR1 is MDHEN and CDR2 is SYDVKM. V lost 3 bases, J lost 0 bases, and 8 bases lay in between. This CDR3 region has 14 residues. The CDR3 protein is CASSLAAVNTEAFF. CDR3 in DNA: TGTGCCAGCAGTTTGGCGGCAGTGAACACTGAAGCTTTCTTT.

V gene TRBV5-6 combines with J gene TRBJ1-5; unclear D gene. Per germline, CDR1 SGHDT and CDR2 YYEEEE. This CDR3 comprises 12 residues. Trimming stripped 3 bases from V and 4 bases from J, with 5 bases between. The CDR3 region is CASSSPNQPQHF. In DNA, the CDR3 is TGTGCCAGCAGCTCTCCGAATCAGCCCCAGCATTTT.

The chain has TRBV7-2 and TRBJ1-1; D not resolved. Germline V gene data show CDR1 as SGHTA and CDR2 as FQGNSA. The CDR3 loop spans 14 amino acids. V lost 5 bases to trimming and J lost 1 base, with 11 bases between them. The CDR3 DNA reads TGTGCCAGCAGCGCGCTTCATAGGAACACTGAAGCTTTCTTT. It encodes CASSALHRNTEAFF. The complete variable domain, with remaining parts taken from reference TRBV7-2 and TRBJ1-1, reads GAGVSQSPSNKVTEKGKDVELRCDPISGHTALYWYRQSLGQGLEFLIYFQGNSAPDKSGLPSDRFSAERTGGSVSTLTIQRTQQEDSAVYLCASSALHRNTEAFFGQGTRLTVV.

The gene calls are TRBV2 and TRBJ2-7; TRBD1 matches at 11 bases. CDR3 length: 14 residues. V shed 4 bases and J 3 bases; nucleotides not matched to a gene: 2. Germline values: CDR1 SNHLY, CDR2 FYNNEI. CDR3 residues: CASSAGTGGYEQYF. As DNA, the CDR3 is TGTGCCAGCAGTGCAGGGACAGGGGGCTACGAGCAGTACTTC. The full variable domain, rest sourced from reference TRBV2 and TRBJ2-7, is EPEVTQTPSHQVTQMGQEVILRCVPISNHLYFYWYRQILGQKVEFLVSFYNNEISEKSEIFDDQFSVERPDGSNFTLKIRSTKLEDSAMYFCASSAGTGGYEQYFGPGTRLTVT.

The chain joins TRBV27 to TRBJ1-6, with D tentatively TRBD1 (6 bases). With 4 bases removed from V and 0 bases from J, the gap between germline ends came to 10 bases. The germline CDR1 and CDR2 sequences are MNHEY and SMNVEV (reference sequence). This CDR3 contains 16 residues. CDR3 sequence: CASSSKTGSYNSPLHF. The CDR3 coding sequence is TGTGCCAGCAGTTCAAAGACAGGCTCCTATAATTCACCCCTCCACTTT.

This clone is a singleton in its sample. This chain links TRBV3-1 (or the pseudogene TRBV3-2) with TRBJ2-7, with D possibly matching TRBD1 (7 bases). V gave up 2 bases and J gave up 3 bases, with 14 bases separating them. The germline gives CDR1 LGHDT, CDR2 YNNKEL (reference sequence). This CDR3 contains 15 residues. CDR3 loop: CASSQPGGPNYEQYF. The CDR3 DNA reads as TGTGCCAGCAGCCAACCAGGGGGGCCGAACTACGAGCAGTACTTC.

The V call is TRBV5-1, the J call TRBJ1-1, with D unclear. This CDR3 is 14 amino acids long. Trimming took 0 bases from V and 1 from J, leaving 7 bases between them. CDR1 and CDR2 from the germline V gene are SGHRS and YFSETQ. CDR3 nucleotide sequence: TGCGCCAGCAGCTTGGACAGTTCGAACACTGAAGCTTTCTTT. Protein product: CASSLDSSNTEAFF. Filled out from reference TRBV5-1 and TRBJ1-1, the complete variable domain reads KAGVTQTPRYLIKTRGQQVTLSCSPISGHRSVSWYQQTPGQGLQFLFEYFSETQRNKGNFPGRFSGRQFSNSRSEMNVSTLELGDSALYLCASSLDSSNTEAFFGQGTRLTVV.